The source of this T cell receptor beta chain is a study of cytomegalovirus exposure and HLA in healthy donors. General study findings and limits: Most observed TCR sequences were rare, whereas some public TCRs were detected in many donors. In vitro data verified a few CMV-associated chains as specific for CMV antigens. According to the study, around 180 TCR beta chains were cytomegalovirus-associated.

To note about this clone: Its antigen is unknown.

Libraries were prepared by immunoSEQ multiplex PCR; TCRdb keeps only in-frame clonotypes and omits some of them. The sample holds roughly 80,000 clones; approximately 91% are singletons and the top ten take about 1.9%. This CDR3 comprises 15 residues. Germline V CDR1 and CDR2: SGHTA, FQGTGA. Trimming cost V 5 bases and J 3 bases; bases outside gene matches: 3. This sequence originates from a man between 25 and 39 years old in good health and CMV-seronegative. Input material: PBMCs. The gene calls are TRBV7-3 and TRBJ2-1, with 11 nucleotides matching TRBD1. CDR3 bases: TGTGCCAGCAGCCCGGGACAGGGGGTCTACAATGAGCAGTTCTTC. It yields the protein CASSPGQGVYNEQFF.